The subject of this entry is one T cell receptor (beta chain). Researchers ran the assay at a deep level. Clones were sequenced by immunoSEQ multiplex PCR, and TCRdb holds only the in-frame ones, with some missing. The data contain roughly 1,500,000 clones, 95% to 99% of them singletons. The source of the sample is a study of shared clonotypes between healthy human individuals. The CDR3 is made up of 15 amino acids. Trimming took 2 bases from V and 10 from J; bases not matched to a gene: 5. Germline V gene lookup returns CDR1 SGHVS and CDR2 FNYEAQ. Sample: naive CD4+ T cells sorted from blood. Subset defined: CD45RA+ positively selected. The sequence was obtained from a man aged 30 to 39 in good health. The J gene is TRBJ1-4, the V gene TRBV7-6; TRBD1 agrees at 12 bases. DNA for the CDR3: TGTGCCAGCAGCTTAACCGGGACAGGGGGCGGAAAACTGTTTTTT. This gives the protein CASSLTGTGGGKLFF.